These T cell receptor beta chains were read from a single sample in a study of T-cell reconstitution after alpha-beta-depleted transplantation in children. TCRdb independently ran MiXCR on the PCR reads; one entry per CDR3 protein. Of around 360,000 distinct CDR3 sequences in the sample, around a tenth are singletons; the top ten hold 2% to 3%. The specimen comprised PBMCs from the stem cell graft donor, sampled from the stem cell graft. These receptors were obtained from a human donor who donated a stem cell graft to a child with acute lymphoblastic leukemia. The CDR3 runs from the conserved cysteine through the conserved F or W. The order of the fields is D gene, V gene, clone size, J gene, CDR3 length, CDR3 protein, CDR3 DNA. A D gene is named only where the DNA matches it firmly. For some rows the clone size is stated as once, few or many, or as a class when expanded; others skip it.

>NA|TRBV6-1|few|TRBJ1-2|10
CASSGGPYTF
TGTGCCAGCAGTGGGGGGCCCTACACCTTC
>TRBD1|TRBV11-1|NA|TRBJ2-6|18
CASSRGGQGLAGANVLTF
TGTGCCAGCAGCCGTGGAGGACAGGGGCTAGCTGGGGCCAACGTCCTGACTTTC
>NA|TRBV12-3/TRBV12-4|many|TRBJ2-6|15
CASSAGFSGANVLTF
TGTGCCAGCAGTGCAGGGTTCTCTGGGGCCAACGTCCTGACTTTC
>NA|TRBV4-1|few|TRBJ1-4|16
CASSQRHRVENEKLFF
TGCGCCAGCAGCCAAAGACACAGGGTTGAGAATGAAAAACTGTTTTTT
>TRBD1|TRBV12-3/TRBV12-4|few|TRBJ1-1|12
CATGGGLGEAFF
TGTGCCACCGGAGGGGGCTTGGGTGAAGCTTTCTTT
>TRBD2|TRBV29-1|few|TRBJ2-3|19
CSVEDRAGGVPWALDTQYF
TGCAGCGTTGAAGATCGAGCGGGAGGTGTGCCCTGGGCCCTGGATACGCAGTATTTT
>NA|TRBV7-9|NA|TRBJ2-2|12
CASSYRAGELFF
TGTGCCAGCAGCTACAGGGCCGGGGAGCTGTTTTTT
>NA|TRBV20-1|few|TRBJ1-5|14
CSALNRERNQPQHF
TGCAGTGCCTTGAACAGGGAGAGGAATCAGCCCCAGCATTTT
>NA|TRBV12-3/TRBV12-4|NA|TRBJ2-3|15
CASKLGGVLADTQYF
TGTGCCAGCAAGTTGGGGGGTGTGCTGGCGGATACGCAGTATTTT
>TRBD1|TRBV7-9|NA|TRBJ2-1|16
CASSPLGGQGGKEQFF
TGTGCCAGCAGCCCCCTGGGCGGACAGGGGGGAAAAGAGCAGTTCTTC
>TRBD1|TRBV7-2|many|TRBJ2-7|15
CASSPDRDIFYEQYF
TGTGCCAGCAGCCCCGACAGGGACATTTTCTACGAGCAGTACTTC
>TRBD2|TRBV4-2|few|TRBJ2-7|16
CASSPSTSGRMYEQYF
TGTGCCAGCAGTCCTTCGACTAGCGGGAGAATGTACGAGCAGTACTTC
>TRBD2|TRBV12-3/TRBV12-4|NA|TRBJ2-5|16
CASSLVSSGRWETQYF
TGTGCCAGCAGTTTAGTTTCTAGCGGGAGGTGGGAGACCCAGTACTTC
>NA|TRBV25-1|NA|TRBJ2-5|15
CASSGMGRSGKTQYF
TGTGCCAGCAGCGGTATGGGCAGGTCAGGGAAGACCCAGTACTTC